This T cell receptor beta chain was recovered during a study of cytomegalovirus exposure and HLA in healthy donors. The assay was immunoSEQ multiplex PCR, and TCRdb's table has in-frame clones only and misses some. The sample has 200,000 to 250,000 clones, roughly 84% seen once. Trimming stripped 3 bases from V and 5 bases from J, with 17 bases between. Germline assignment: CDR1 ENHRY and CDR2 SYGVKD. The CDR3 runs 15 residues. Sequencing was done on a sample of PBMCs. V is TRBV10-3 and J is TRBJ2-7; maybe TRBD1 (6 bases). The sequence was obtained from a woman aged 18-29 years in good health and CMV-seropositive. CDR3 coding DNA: TGTGCCATCAGTGAAGTGGGGCAGGGGTTAAACGAGCAGTACTTC. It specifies CAISEVGQGLNEQYF.